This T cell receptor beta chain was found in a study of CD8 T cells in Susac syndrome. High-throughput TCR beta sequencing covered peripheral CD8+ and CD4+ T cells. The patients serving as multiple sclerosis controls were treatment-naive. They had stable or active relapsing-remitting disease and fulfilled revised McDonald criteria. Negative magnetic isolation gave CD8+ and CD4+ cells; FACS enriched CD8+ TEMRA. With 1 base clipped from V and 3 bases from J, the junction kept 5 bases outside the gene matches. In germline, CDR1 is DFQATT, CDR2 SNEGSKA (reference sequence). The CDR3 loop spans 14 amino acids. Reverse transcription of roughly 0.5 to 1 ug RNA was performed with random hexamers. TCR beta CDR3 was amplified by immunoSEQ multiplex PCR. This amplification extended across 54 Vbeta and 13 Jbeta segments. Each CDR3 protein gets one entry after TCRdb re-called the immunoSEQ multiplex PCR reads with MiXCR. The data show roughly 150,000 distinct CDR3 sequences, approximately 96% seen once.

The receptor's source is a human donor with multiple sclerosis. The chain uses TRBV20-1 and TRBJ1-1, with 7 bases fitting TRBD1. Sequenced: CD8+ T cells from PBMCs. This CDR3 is CSARARDSYTEAFF. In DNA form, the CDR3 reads TGCAGTGCTAGAGCGAGGGACAGCTACACTGAAGCTTTCTTT.